This is a list of T cell receptor beta chains from one sample in a study of tumor-infiltrating lymphocytes in primary liver carcinoma. TCRdb re-analysed the multiplex PCR reads in MiXCR, keeping a single row per CDR3 protein. The repertoire holds 95,000 to 150,000 distinct CDR3 sequences, with around 60% as singletons. Material: liver tumor tissue from sampling region 1. All receptors come from a woman aged 60-75 years with primary liver carcinoma and hepatitis B virus infection. Each CDR3 is given without its conserved first and last residue.

j_call | v_call | cdr3_aa
TRBJ2-3 | TRBV12-3/TRBV12-4 | ASSLGAGGGTDTQY
TRBJ2-3 | TRBV11-2 | ANSLGIRREGVDTQY
TRBJ1-6 | TRBV6-5 | ASRGYNSPLH
TRBJ2-7 | TRBV7-8 | ASSLGNREEN
TRBJ2-5 | TRBV5-1 | ASSWGGVETQY
TRBJ2-1 | TRBV6-1 | TGRGDWRGNEQF
TRBJ1-2 | TRBV2 | ASSETGHGYT
TRBJ1-5 | TRBV11-2 | ASSIMYDQPQH
TRBJ1-2 | TRBV6-2/TRBV6-3 | ASSYGENYGYT
TRBJ2-3 | TRBV12-3/TRBV12-4 | ASSFFLAGGQKGDTQY
TRBJ2-1 | TRBV5-1 | ASSLDAVPGYEQF
TRBJ1-1 | TRBV5-1 | ASTRQGNTEAF
TRBJ2-7 | TRBV6-6 | ANKGQGGGEQY
TRBJ2-6 | TRBV4-1 | ASSQDPRVSGAYVLT
TRBJ1-1 | TRBV6-1 | ASSERRNTEAF
TRBJ1-2 | TRBV4-1 | ASSQRQGALANYGYT
TRBJ1-6 | TRBV6-1 | ASSYLGQYNSPLH
TRBJ2-3 | TRBV29-1 | SVDRDTQY
TRBJ2-7 | TRBV6-5 | ASSLTSTGNKQY
TRBJ2-1 | TRBV11-2 | ASSWTSGYGQF